A selection of T cell receptor beta chains follows, all from one sample in a study of T cells in Graves' hyperthyroidism and ophthalmopathy. TCRdb reanalysed the multiplex PCR reads using MiXCR and keeps one entry per CDR3 protein. The sample records approximately 500,000 distinct CDR3 sequences, roughly 46% being singletons. Specimen: peripheral blood or thyroid tissue (not recorded which). Receptors originate from a woman aged 18-35 years with Graves' hyperthyroidism. CDR3s include the opening cysteine and the closing phenylalanine or tryptophan.

V	CDR3
TRBV24-1	CATSDSGDRSYEQYF
TRBV6-5	CASGYVATNEELFF
TRBV4-2	CASSQQDRGWITGELFF
TRBV7-2	CASSLARGLNTEAFF
TRBV7-9	CASSPRQGSGNQPQHF
TRBV7-8	CASSPARLGGVGNEQYF
TRBV7-2	CASSPSGNGYTF
TRBV12-3/TRBV12-4	CASRPVSGANVLTF
TRBV19	CASSIIAGASEQYF
TRBV7-9	CASSPNGGNINEQYF
TRBV29-1	CSVERLGRDGYTF
TRBV12-3/TRBV12-4	CASSPGYGYTF
TRBV20-1	CSLLGLAGEETQYF
TRBV11-3	CASSLDDWGANTEAFF
TRBV29-1	CSVSGNRGETQYF
TRBV29-1	CSELTGQGETQYF
TRBV12-5	CASGYPVIGYGYTF
TRBV7-2	CASSLDLLAGDSYEQYF
TRBV20-1	CSASDRGRSYNEQYF
TRBV20-1	CSAAPGLEGPEQYF
TRBV6-5	CASSYSGANVLTF
TRBV14	CASSRQGQNTEAFF
TRBV7-2	CASSPTASGGGGQYF
TRBV27	CASSPSGGYSPLHF
TRBV24-1	CATSDPGTSGIETQYF
TRBV24-1	CATSSGIQETQYF
TRBV5-5	CASRTGPAYGGSGTGELFF
TRBV12-3/TRBV12-4	CASSLMRERSGELFF
TRBV7-2	CASSREVGDNEQFF
TRBV9	CASSNSGTGIGNTEAFF
TRBV10-3	CAISESGTGRNEKLFF
TRBV7-9	CASSQETGYEQYF
TRBV11-1	CASSAIFTEAFF
TRBV20-1	CSAHTPSRPITDTQYF
TRBV6-5	CASSSFLLGTGELFF
TRBV5-4	CASSLEPGGPSETQYF
TRBV6-5	CASSLDSFQETQYF
TRBV7-7	CASSPTDGSYEQYF
TRBV12-3/TRBV12-4	CASSPDRVANYGYTF
TRBV2	CARGSTGGNYGYTF
TRBV11-2	CASSLLAASVSTDTQYF
TRBV12-3/TRBV12-4	CASSPWGTGGTQYF
TRBV5-6	CASSPGLAGGPEETQYF
TRBV30	CAWSVGQLNQPQHF